This T cell receptor beta chain was recovered during a study of blood T cell repertoires in COVID-19. Looking at the study overall: The United States, Italy and Spain supplied acute and convalescent COVID-19 samples.

The protocol was immunoSEQ multiplex PCR, while the TCRdb copy is restricted to in-frame clones and leaves out a portion. The sample lists some 87,000 clones, 89% occurring once. This CDR3 has 13 residues. V dropped 6 bases and J dropped 7; count of bases not matched to a gene: 5. The germline V gene has CDR1 MNHEY and CDR2 SVGAGI. This receptor was taken from a woman aged 70-85 years with acute or convalescent COVID-19. The chain has TRBV6-5 and TRBJ2-7; TRBD2 agrees at 11 bases. The sequencing sample was made of peripheral blood. The CDR3 sequence is CASRLAGENEQYF. CDR3 DNA sequence: TGTGCCAGCAGACTAGCGGGAGAGAATGAGCAGTACTTC.